Listed below are T cell receptor beta chains from one sample, sequenced in a study of CD8 T cells in ankylosing spondylitis. TCRdb fed the 5' RACE reads into MiXCR, producing one record per CDR3 protein. The sample holds under 950,000 distinct CDR3 sequences, roughly 19% seen once. Sequenced sample: blood, either unsorted or a sorted T cell fraction (not recorded which). These receptors all stem from a male donor with ankylosing spondylitis. CDR3s include the opening cysteine and the closing phenylalanine or tryptophan. A D gene is named only where the DNA matches it firmly. Size is stated for part of the rows, as once, few or many counts, or as a class when the clone is expanded.

>TRBJ2-2|.|16|many|TRBV12-3/TRBV12-4
TGTGCCAGCAGCCTAGGGCAGGGCCCCAACACCGGGGAGCTGTTTTTT
CASSLGQGPNTGELFF
>TRBJ1-1|TRBD1|14|.|TRBV6-1
TGTGCCAGCAGGGGGACAGGGTCGAACACTGAAGCTTTCTTT
CASRGTGSNTEAFF
>TRBJ1-6|.|13|few|TRBV12-3/TRBV12-4
TGTGCCAGCAGTTTTAATTCGCCTTCACCCCTCCACTTT
CASSFNSPSPLHF
>TRBJ1-6|.|16|few|TRBV18
TGTGCCAGCTCTGCTTCGGAGCTCCCCTATAATTCACCCCTCCACTTT
CASSASELPYNSPLHF
>TRBJ2-1|TRBD1|13|few|TRBV18
TGTGCAGCCCGGACAGGGGTAATGGATGAGCAGTTCTTC
CAARTGVMDEQFF
>TRBJ2-5|TRBD2|16|few|TRBV28
TGTGCCAGCAGTTCGAGACTAGCGGGAAACCAAGAGACCCAGTACTTC
CASSSRLAGNQETQYF
>TRBJ2-7|TRBD1|15|few|TRBV25-1
TGTGCCAGCAGTGAGGGGGGGACAGGGAGGTACGAGCAGTACTTC
CASSEGGTGRYEQYF
>TRBJ2-3|TRBD1|13|many|TRBV20-1
TGCAGTGCTGAACAGGGGGGCACAGATACGCAGTATTTT
CSAEQGGTDTQYF
>TRBJ1-5|.|14|.|TRBV6-5
TGTGCCAGCAGTTACTCGGGGGGCTATCAGCCCCAGCATTTT
CASSYSGGYQPQHF
>TRBJ1-5|.|14|few|TRBV2
TGTGCCAGCAGTGCGGTTTATAGCAATCAGCCCCAGCATTTT
CASSAVYSNQPQHF
>TRBJ2-7|.|15|few|TRBV6-5
TGTGCCAGCAGTTACCGAGGGACGGAATCCTACGAGCAGTACTTC
CASSYRGTESYEQYF
>TRBJ1-2|.|16|few|TRBV4-1
TGCGCCAGCAGCCCCACGATTGGGGGAGGGAATTATGGCTACACCTTC
CASSPTIGGGNYGYTF
>TRBJ2-7|.|13|.|TRBV5-1
TGCGCCAGCAGCCCCGAGCTGGGAGGCGAGCAGTACTTC
CASSPELGGEQYF
>TRBJ2-5|.|13|few|TRBV2
TGTGCCAGCAGTGCCCCTCTGCGAGAGACCCAGTACTTC
CASSAPLRETQYF
>TRBJ2-3|TRBD2|14|once|TRBV5-6
TGTGCCAGCAGCTTTTGGCGGGAGCCCGATACGCAGTATTTT
CASSFWREPDTQYF
>TRBJ2-1|TRBD2|17|.|TRBV7-2
TGTGCCAGCAGCCCGGGGGGGGCAGGAACTGCCTACAATGAGCAGTTCTTC
CASSPGGAGTAYNEQFF
>TRBJ2-7|.|16|.|TRBV7-9
TGTGCCAGCGGCGACAGTCCCGAGTTCCTTTCCTACGAGCAGTACTTC
CASGDSPEFLSYEQYF
>TRBJ2-7|.|14|.|TRBV5-6
TGTGCCAGCAGCTTGGTTTCCCGCTCCTACGAGCAGTACTTC
CASSLVSRSYEQYF
>TRBJ1-5|.|14|.|TRBV20-1
TGCAGTGCTAGGGCGGACAGAAGCAATCAGCCCCAGCATTTT
CSARADRSNQPQHF
>TRBJ1-5|.|13|.|TRBV19
TGTGCCAGTAGTAGGGGTTGGCGGCAGCCCCAGCATTTT
CASSRGWRQPQHF
>TRBJ1-1|.|13|.|TRBV7-3
TGTGCCAGCAGTTTGGGGAGCGACACTGAAGCTTTCTTT
CASSLGSDTEAFF
>TRBJ2-3|.|17|many|TRBV5-6
TGTGCCAGCACGTCTTGGGGGGGGCACCCTAGCACAGATACGCAGTATTTT
CASTSWGGHPSTDTQYF
>TRBJ1-1|.|13|.|TRBV20-1
TGCAGTGCTACCGGGTCGATGAACACTGAAGCTTTCTTT
CSATGSMNTEAFF
>TRBJ2-5|.|13|.|TRBV12-3/TRBV12-4
TGTGCCAGCAGTTATAACGAGCAAGAGACCCAGTACTTC
CASSYNEQETQYF
>TRBJ2-5|TRBD2|14|.|TRBV5-1
TGCGCCAGCACCACCGAGGGGACTACTGGGACCCAGTACTTC
CASTTEGTTGTQYF
>TRBJ1-1|.|15|few|TRBV10-3
TGTGCCATCAGGGCCAGCGGGGCGGGTGGCACTGAAGCTTTCTTT
CAIRASGAGGTEAFF
>TRBJ2-7|TRBD1|18|.|TRBV10-3
TGTGCCATCAGTGGGGACAGGGGGTATGATCACCGACCCTACGAGCAGTACTTC
CAISGDRGYDHRPYEQYF
>TRBJ2-1|.|13|.|TRBV12-3/TRBV12-4
TGTGCCAGCGGGTTTGGGCCAAACAATGAGCAGTTCTTC
CASGFGPNNEQFF
>TRBJ2-2|.|14|.|TRBV5-1
TGCGCCAGCCACGAGGTAGCGGCAACCGGGGAGCTGTTTTTT
CASHEVAATGELFF
>TRBJ2-5|TRBD2|13|.|TRBV20-1
TGCAGTGCTAGGCGGGGGGGTCAAGAGACCCAGTACTTC
CSARRGGQETQYF
>TRBJ1-4|.|14|few|TRBV6-1
TGTGCCAGCAAGGACGCAGGGGTACAAGAAAAACTGTTTTTT
CASKDAGVQEKLFF
>TRBJ2-5|TRBD2|15|few|TRBV4-1
TGCGCCAGCAGCCAAGAAAGGGCTAGCGGGGAGACCCAGTACTTC
CASSQERASGETQYF
>TRBJ1-1|.|14|.|TRBV9
TGTGCCAGCAGCGCTCAACAGGGGAACACTGAAGCTTTCTTT
CASSAQQGNTEAFF
>TRBJ1-1|.|14|few|TRBV28
TGTGCCAGCAGTTTTGGTCCAGGGAACACTGAAGCTTTCTTT
CASSFGPGNTEAFF
>TRBJ2-3|.|17|few|TRBV6-5
TGTGCCAGCAGTTACTCGGTCGGGGGCCAGAGCACAGATACGCAGTATTTT
CASSYSVGGQSTDTQYF
>TRBJ2-3|TRBD2|15|few|TRBV12-3/TRBV12-4
TGTGCCAGCAGCCCACGGACTAGCGGGGCAGATACGCAGTATTTT
CASSPRTSGADTQYF